This T cell receptor beta chain was recorded in a study of human T cells and chemical hapten exposure. Across the study: 2% DPC applied to a roughly 2 cm by roughly 2 cm arm area sensitized donors. Patients, largely female, had alopecia areata, totalis or universalis.

Sample time point: patch test 1, 2 weeks after DPC sensitization. Treatment noted: therapeutic diphenylcyclopropenone sensitization with weekly scalp DPC. One entry per CDR3 protein results from TCRdb running MiXCR on the RACE reads. This sample has about 69,000 distinct CDR3 sequences; 32% occur once, and the top ten carry about 8.1%. Study-level findings and limits: There was no change with DPC sensitization in TCRs above 1 in 1000 frequency. Counts of TCRs expanded at PT1 correlated positively with patch test score.

Trimming took off 0 bases at V and 1 base at J, with 12 bases between the two ends. CDR3 length equals 16 residues. Germline loops: CDR1 SGDLS, CDR2 YYNGEE. In the case of this clonotype: Its specificity is unknown.

The material sequenced was whole blood, taken in connection with sensitization to the hapten diphenylcyclopropenone (DPC). The chain joins TRBV9 to TRBJ2-3; weak D call: TRBD2 (5 bases). The TCR was taken from a man aged 40-55 years with alopecia areata. Some clones in this sample may be carry-over from other donors' samples. In DNA form, the CDR3 reads TGTGCCAGCAGCGTAGGCCTAGCCACACGCACAGATACGCAGTATTTT. Translation: CASSVGLATRTDTQYF.